This TCR beta chain was captured by sequencing in a study of blood T cell repertoires in COVID-19. Original processing notes: Amplification of reference gene primers was used by the study to estimate nucleated cell counts. Generated by immunoSEQ multiplex PCR, the TCRdb table keeps only in-frame clones and is missing some. V, J and clone size were drawn from that table, and D and trimming were deduced from the DNA. The sample carries roughly 150,000 clones, just over 90% recorded once. Trimming removed 5 bases at V and 3 bases at J, with 8 bases between. This CDR3 has 12 residues. This chain joins TRBV12-3 or TRBV12-4 and TRBJ2-7; D perhaps matches TRBD2 (5 bases). The origin of this receptor is a woman aged 55-69 years with COVID-19, enrolled during active disease. The source material was peripheral blood. Here the CDR3 reads CASSEGGYEQYF. CDR3 DNA sequence: TGTGCCAGCAGTGAGGGCGGCTACGAGCAGTACTTC.